These 28 T cell receptor beta chains originate from one sample sequenced in a study of T cells after yellow fever vaccination. TCRdb passed the 5' RACE reads through MiXCR, listing each CDR3 protein once. The table lists around 340,000 distinct CDR3 sequences, 8.7% of them singletons. This sample comprised PBMCs, obtained on the day of the first yellow fever vaccination. Source of these receptors: a man aged 18 to 35 who received the YFV17D yellow fever vaccine.

V gene TRBV6-1 combines with J gene TRBJ2-3; the D gene is possibly TRBD2 (6 bases). Trimming removed 7 bases at V and 2 bases at J, with 10 bases between. The germline CDR1 and CDR2 sequences are MNHNS and SASEGT. The CDR3 contains 13 residues. The DNA of the CDR3 is TGTGCCAGCAACCCGGGACTCACAGATACGCAGTATTTT. Translating it yields CASNPGLTDTQYF.

This clonotype turned up a few times. This chain links TRBV18 with TRBJ2-2, with 10 bases that match TRBD1. Germline CDR1 KGHSH, CDR2 LQKENI. With 8 bases clipped from V and 4 bases from J, the junction kept 4 bases outside the gene matches. This CDR3 has 14 residues. The CDR3 spells CASLGQGSTGELFF. The CDR3 DNA reads as TGTGCCAGCCTGGGACAGGGGTCCACCGGGGAGCTGTTTTTT.

The rearrangement links TRBV5-5 to TRBJ1-1; TRBD1 agrees at 8 bases. The germline V gene encodes CDR1 SGHKS and CDR2 YYEKEE (reference sequence). Germline trimming cut 0 bases from V and 1 base from J; bases unmatched to any gene: 2. The CDR3 loop spans 15 amino acids. In DNA form, the CDR3 reads TGTGCCAGCAGCTTGGGACAGGGGTGGAACACTGAAGCTTTCTTT. Translating gives CASSLGQGWNTEAFF.

This clonotype was recorded once. V gene TRBV10-3 combines with J gene TRBJ1-4; 7 bases line up with TRBD1. Per the germline V gene, CDR1 is ENHRY and CDR2 is SYGVKD. Trimming took 0 bases from V and 3 from J; bases not matched to a gene: 1. There are 15 residues in the CDR3. The CDR3 DNA sequence: TGTGCCATCAGTGAGTCTACAGGGGCTAATGAAAAACTGTTTTTT. Protein: CAISESTGANEKLFF.

This clonotype was detected ten times or more. The CDR3 spells CAGSQQGGETQYF. The CDR3 nucleotides read TGCGCCGGATCCCAACAGGGGGGCGAGACCCAGTACTTC. V is TRBV5-1 and J is TRBJ2-5, with 8 bases that match TRBD1. The CDR3 sequence is 13 residues long. The ends lost 10 bases at V and 5 bases at J; junction bases unmatched: 10. Per germline, CDR1 SGHRS and CDR2 YFSETQ.

The genes are TRBV7-2 and TRBJ2-1, with D possibly being TRBD1 (6 bases). Trimming shortened V by 5 bases and J by 12 bases, and 26 bases separated the two germline ends. Germline CDR1 is SGHTA and CDR2 is FQGNSA. The CDR3 spans 16 residues. The CDR3 protein is CASSHRPGTRGTLQFF. The CDR3, as DNA: TGTGCCAGCAGCCACAGGCCAGGGACAAGGGGGACCCTGCAGTTCTTC.

This clonotype was detected a few times. The chain couples TRBV20-1 to TRBJ2-3; D remains ambiguous. The CDR3 has 12 residues. Trimming removed 7 bases at V and 0 bases at J, with 8 bases between. Germline V CDR1 and CDR2: DFQATT, SNEGSKA (reference sequence). CDR3 sequence reads: CSGSSSTDTQYF. As DNA, the CDR3 is TGCAGTGGTTCATCTAGCACAGATACGCAGTATTTT.

This chain joins TRBV5-4 and TRBJ2-3, with D perhaps given as TRBD1 or TRBD2 (5 bases each). Germline CDR1 SGHNT, CDR2 YYREEE (reference sequence). The ends were cut back, 4 bases at V and 5 bases at J, with 20 bases in the middle. This CDR3 is built from 16 residues. CDR3 DNA: TGTGCCAGCAGCCCCGTGGGACGCCGAAACGTAGATACGCAGTATTTT. It translates to CASSPVGRRNVDTQYF.

This clonotype showed up just a few times. The V call is TRBV29-1, the J call TRBJ2-7, with TRBD2 matching 7 bases. The CDR3 is 14 residues long. The V and J ends lost 1 base and 3 bases, in that order; junction bases with no gene match: 6. The V gene's germline CDR1 is SQVTM and CDR2 ANQGSEA. CDR3 loop: CSVEGFREGYEQYF. CDR3 nucleotide sequence: TGCAGCGTTGAAGGATTCAGGGAGGGCTACGAGCAGTACTTC.

This clonotype turned up a few times. The CDR3 DNA is TGTGCCAGCAGCCTGTTTTCCCGATCGGATTCACCCCTCCACTTT. Translation: CASSLFSRSDSPLHF. The chain uses TRBV7-6 and TRBJ1-6; no clear D gene. With 5 bases removed from V and 8 bases from J, the gap between germline ends came to 16 bases. The CDR3 runs to 15 residues. Germline V lookup: CDR1 SGHVS, CDR2 FNYEAQ. Supplemented by reference TRBV7-6 and TRBJ1-6, the full variable domain reads GAGVSQSPRYKVTKRGQDVALRCDPISGHVSLYWYRQALGQGPEFLTYFNYEAQQDKSGLPNDRFSAERPEGSISTLTIQRTEQRDSAMYRCASSLFSRSDSPLHFGNGTRLTVT.

In regard to this clonotype: The junction departs from the called germline gene at one end, perhaps through a read error. The V call is TRBV29-1, the J call TRBJ2-7; 8 bases line up with TRBD1. The CDR3 contains 13 residues. From germline, CDR1 is SQVTM and CDR2 ANQGSEA. The DNA of the CDR3 is TGCAGCGGAATGACAGGGGACTCCCACGAGCAGTACTTC. This sequence encodes CSGMTGDSHEQYF.

This rearrangement joins TRBV5-6 to TRBJ1-1; D call uncertain. CDR3 length: 13 amino acids. Germline CDR1 is SGHDT and CDR2 is YYEEEE. V gave up 1 base and J gave up 5 bases, with 9 bases separating them. The chain's CDR3 is CASSLSGWTEAFF. The CDR3 nucleotides are TGTGCCAGCAGCTTGTCTGGGTGGACTGAAGCTTTCTTT. Full variable domain (remainder filled in from reference TRBV5-6 and TRBJ1-1): DAGVTQSPTHLIKTRGQQVTLRCSPKSGHDTVSWYQQALGQGPQFIFQYYEEEERQRGNFPDRFSGHQFPNYSSELNVNALLLGDSALYLCASSLSGWTEAFFGQGTRLTVV.

The genes are TRBV12-3 or TRBV12-4 and TRBJ2-1; 7 bases agree with TRBD2. The CDR3 totals 15 residues. Trimming cost V 2 bases and J 6 bases; bases outside gene matches: 7. CDR3 coding DNA: TGTGCCAGCAGTTTATCTGGGCGGGGGTCCAATGAGCAGTTCTTC. Protein product: CASSLSGRGSNEQFF.

The chain has TRBV4-3 and TRBJ1-4, with TRBD1 matching 7 bases. The CDR3 is 15 residues long. V lost 5 bases to trimming and J lost 8 bases; unmatched junction nucleotides: 11. Looked up from germline, CDR1 is LGHNA and CDR2 is YSLEER. As DNA, the CDR3 is TGCGCCAGCAGCGCGCAACCAGGGGGACGGGAAAAACTGTTTTTT. Protein product: CASSAQPGGREKLFF.

This clonotype was counted at least ten times. The chain joins TRBV12-3 or TRBV12-4 to TRBJ2-1, with 9 positions matching TRBD1. Trimming at V came to 6 bases and at J to 6 bases, leaving 12 bases not matched to a gene. The CDR3 consists of 16 residues. Written as DNA, the CDR3 is TGTGCCAGCAGCCCTAGACGGGACAGGGTTGGCAATGAGCAGTTCTTC. This gives the protein CASSPRRDRVGNEQFF.

Concerning this clonotype itself: With a much larger clone just one base away, this may be a read error. V is TRBV27 and J is TRBJ2-2; possibly TRBD1 for D (6 bases). This CDR3 has 14 amino acids. Germline V CDR1 and CDR2: MNHEY, SMNVEV (reference sequence). The CDR3 nucleotides are TGTGCCAGCAGTTTACAGGGGAACTCCGGGGAGCTGTTTTTT. Translated: CASSLQGNSGELFF.

This clonotype was seen at least ten times. V usage is TRBV5-1 and J usage is TRBJ2-2; D might be TRBD2 (6 bases). The CDR3 consists of 14 residues. The germline V and J ends were trimmed by 4 bases and 6 bases, with 13 bases remaining between them. Germline loops: CDR1 SGHRS, CDR2 YFSETQ. The CDR3: CASSLPSAAGELFF. The CDR3 DNA reads TGCGCCAGCAGCCTCCCTAGCGCGGCCGGGGAGCTGTTTTTT.

The chain combines TRBV29-1 with TRBJ2-7, with unresolved D. CDR3 length equals 11 residues. The germline V and J ends were trimmed by 5 bases and 6 bases, with 11 bases remaining between them. Germline V CDR1 and CDR2: SQVTM, ANQGSEA. CDR3 coding DNA: TGCAGCGTTTCGGCAGGCCCCGAGCAGTACTTC. This encodes CSVSAGPEQYF.

Only a few counts were recorded for this clonotype. The chain combines TRBV3-1 with TRBJ2-3, with D tentatively TRBD1 or TRBD2 (6 bases each). CDR1 LGHDT and CDR2 YNNKEL come from the germline V gene (reference sequence). There are 16 residues in the CDR3. Trimming pared 1 base from V and 4 bases from J, leaving 15 bases between. CDR3 DNA: TGTGCCAGCAGCCAAGGAGGCCTAGGGGGGCCAGATACGCAGTATTTT. This translates into CASSQGGLGGPDTQYF.

In this sample, this clonotype turned up many times. The gene calls are TRBV11-1 and TRBJ2-1; D is perhaps TRBD1 or TRBD2 (6 bases each). The CDR3 extends over 16 amino acids. V shed 1 base and J shed 2 bases, with 12 bases lying between them. Germline V gives CDR1 SGHAT, CDR2 FQDESV (reference sequence). The CDR3 loop reads CASSLGRGSTYNEQFF. The CDR3 DNA follows: TGTGCCAGCAGCTTAGGGAGGGGGTCTACCTACAATGAGCAGTTCTTC.

This clonotype occurred a few times. The genes are TRBV6-1 and TRBJ1-2; 7 positions agree with TRBD1. Germline V gene sequence: CDR1 MNHNS, CDR2 SASEGT. V was clipped by 7 bases and J by 8 bases; unmatched bases: 19. CDR3 size: 16 residues. The CDR3 protein is CASTSSGRTGGRGYTF. In DNA form, the CDR3 reads TGTGCCAGCACCTCCTCTGGGAGGACAGGTGGACGCGGCTACACCTTC.

In this sample, this clonotype turned up a few times. The chain has TRBV27 and TRBJ2-1; 9 nucleotides line up with TRBD1. Germline values: CDR1 MNHEY, CDR2 SMNVEV (reference sequence). CDR3 size: 14 residues. Trimming removed 3 bases from V and 9 bases from J; junction bases left unmatched: 6. The CDR3 sequence: CASSLEQGAGEQFF. In nucleotides, the CDR3 is TGTGCCAGCAGTTTGGAACAGGGGGCTGGTGAGCAGTTCTTC.

This clonotype has only a few counts. V is TRBV11-2 and J is TRBJ2-1, with 11 bases that match TRBD2. Trimming cost V 2 bases and J 4 bases; bases outside gene matches: 4. The CDR3 sequence is 16 residues long. In germline, CDR1 is SGHAT, CDR2 FQNNGV. The CDR3 region is CASSLPRLAGYNEQFF. CDR3 nucleotides: TGTGCCAGCAGCTTACCGCGACTAGCGGGATACAATGAGCAGTTCTTC.

The rearrangement joins TRBV15 to TRBJ2-7; 7 nucleotides agree with TRBD1. Germline assignment: CDR1 LNHNV and CDR2 YYDKDF (reference sequence). The CDR3 has 15 amino acids. With 0 bases clipped from V and 6 bases from J, the junction kept 8 bases outside the gene matches. In DNA, the CDR3 is TGTGCCACCAGCAGAGAGGGTAGGGACAGTCCCGAGCAGTACGTC. It codes for CATSREGRDSPEQYV.

The rearrangement uses TRBV15 and TRBJ2-1; 7 bases map to TRBD2. After removal of 4 bases from V and 5 bases from J, the junction contained 8 bases not matched to a gene. The germline gives CDR1 LNHNV, CDR2 YYDKDF (reference sequence). The CDR3 extends over 15 amino acids. CDR3 sequence (DNA): TGTGCCACCAGCAAACTAGCGCGGGAAGACAATGAGCAGTTCTTC. This translates into CATSKLAREDNEQFF.

A few counts support this clonotype. V gene TRBV7-9 combines with J gene TRBJ1-6, with no clear D. This CDR3 is built from 16 residues. Trimming removed 5 bases at V and 4 bases at J, with 15 bases between. From germline, CDR1 is SEHNR and CDR2 FQNEAQ (reference sequence). CDR3 loop: CASSTNVRTYNSPLHF. The CDR3 bases are TGTGCCAGCAGCACTAACGTCCGGACTTATAATTCACCCCTCCACTTT.

This clonotype turned up a few times. The V gene is TRBV5-1, the J gene TRBJ2-1; 11 nucleotides align to TRBD2. CDR3 length: 15 amino acids. V shed 2 bases and J 7 bases; nucleotides not matched to a gene: 5. Germline lookup yields CDR1 SGHRS and CDR2 YFSETQ. The CDR3 DNA sequence: TGCGCCAGCAGCTTTAGCGGGGGGGGTCGGAATGAGCAGTTCTTC. This codes for CASSFSGGGRNEQFF.

This clonotype was picked up a small number of times. The gene calls are TRBV7-2 and TRBJ1-2, with TRBD1 matching over 8 bases. The CDR3 length is 15 residues. J gave up 4 bases and V 5 bases, and 9 bases lay outside the gene matches. Per the germline V gene, CDR1 is SGHTA and CDR2 is FQGNSA. In DNA form, the CDR3 reads TGTGCCAGCAGCCCGGGACAGGAAACGCGCTATGGCTACACCTTC. Encoded protein: CASSPGQETRYGYTF.